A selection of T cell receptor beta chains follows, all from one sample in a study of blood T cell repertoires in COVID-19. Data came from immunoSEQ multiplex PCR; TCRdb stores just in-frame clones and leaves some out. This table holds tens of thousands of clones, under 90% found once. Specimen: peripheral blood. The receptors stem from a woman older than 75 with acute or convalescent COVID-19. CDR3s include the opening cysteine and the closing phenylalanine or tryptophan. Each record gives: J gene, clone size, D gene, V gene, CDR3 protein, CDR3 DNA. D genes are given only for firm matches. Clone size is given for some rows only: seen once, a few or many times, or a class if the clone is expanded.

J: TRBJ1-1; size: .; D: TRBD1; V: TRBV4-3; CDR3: CASSQEWTGQAFF; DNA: TGCGCCAGCAGCCAAGAATGGACAGGGCAAGCTTTCTTT
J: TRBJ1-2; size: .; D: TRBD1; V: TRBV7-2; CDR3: CASSEDRGWYGYTF; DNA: TGTGCCAGCAGCGAAGACAGGGGTTGGTATGGCTACACCTTC
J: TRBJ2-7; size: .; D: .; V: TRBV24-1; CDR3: CATSDRAPPTQYF; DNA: TGTGCCACCAGTGACAGGGCCCCACCAACGCAGTACTTC
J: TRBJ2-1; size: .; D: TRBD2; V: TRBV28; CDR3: CASSFPGLGGTNEQFF; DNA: TGTGCCAGCAGTTTCCCCGGGTTGGGAGGGACGAATGAGCAGTTCTTC
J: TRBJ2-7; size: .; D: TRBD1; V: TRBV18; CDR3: CASSPGDRLSSYEQYF; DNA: TGTGCCAGCTCACCAGGGGACAGGCTCAGCTCCTACGAGCAGTACTTC
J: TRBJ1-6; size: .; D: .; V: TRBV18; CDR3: CASSLDSPNSPLHF; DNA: TGTGCCAGCTCACTTGACAGTCCCAATTCACCCCTCCACTTT
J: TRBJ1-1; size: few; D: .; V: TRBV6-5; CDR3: CASSYSKEQTEAFF; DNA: TGTGCCAGCAGTTACTCGAAAGAACAGACTGAAGCTTTCTTT
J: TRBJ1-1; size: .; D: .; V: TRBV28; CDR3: CASSLGIGGRSTEAFF; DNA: TGTGCCAGCAGTTTGGGCATAGGGGGAAGAAGCACTGAAGCTTTCTTT
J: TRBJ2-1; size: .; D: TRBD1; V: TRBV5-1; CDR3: CASSFGGGQGAGEQFF; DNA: TGCGCCAGCAGCTTCGGTGGGGGACAGGGGGCTGGTGAGCAGTTCTTC
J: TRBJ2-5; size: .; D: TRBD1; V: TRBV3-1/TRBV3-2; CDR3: CASSGRDRVQETQYF; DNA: TGTGCCAGCAGCGGGCGGGACAGGGTCCAAGAGACCCAGTACTTC
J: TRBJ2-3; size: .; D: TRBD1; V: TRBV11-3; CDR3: CASSSRTGKDTQYF; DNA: TGTGCCAGCAGCTCCCGGACAGGGAAGGATACGCAGTATTTT